A selection of T cell receptor beta chains follows, all from one sample in a study of T cell responses to AZD1222 COVID-19 vaccine. Profiling relied on immunoSEQ multiplex PCR, and the TCRdb table lists in-frame clones only, not all of them. Of 130,000 to 150,000 clones listed, roughly 92% are singletons. Sequences were derived from peripheral blood, sampled on day 0 of AZD1222 vaccination. Receptors originate from an adult in good health. CDR3s include the opening cysteine and the closing phenylalanine or tryptophan. D genes are given only for firm matches. Rows may omit the clone size; those that give it use once, few, many or a size class.

V,length,size,D,J,CDR3,DNA
TRBV5-6,15,-,TRBD1,TRBJ1-4,CASSGQGEGGEKLFF,TGTGCCAGCAGCGGACAGGGGGAAGGTGGTGAAAAACTGTTTTTT
TRBV19,16,-,TRBD2,TRBJ2-3,CASSIGGAGGADTQYF,TGTGCCAGTAGTATAGGTGGAGCGGGAGGGGCAGATACGCAGTATTTT
TRBV19,17,-,-,TRBJ1-4,CASSIRSGPKRGEKLFF,TGTGCCAGTAGTATCAGGTCCGGGCCGAAGAGGGGTGAAAAACTGTTTTTT
TRBV11-2,16,-,TRBD1,TRBJ1-2,CASSLDRQGWNYGYTF,TGTGCCAGCAGCTTAGATCGACAGGGTTGGAACTATGGCTACACCTTC
TRBV29-1,12,once,TRBD1,TRBJ2-1,CSVDLRGREQFF,TGCAGCGTTGACCTCAGGGGGCGTGAGCAGTTCTTC
TRBV19,14,-,-,TRBJ1-5,CASSRRELFQPQHF,TGTGCCAGTTCCCGGAGGGAGCTATTCCAGCCCCAGCATTTT
TRBV5-6,15,-,-,TRBJ1-1,CASSLGAIMNTEAFF,TGTGCCAGCAGCTTGGGGGCAATTATGAACACTGAAGCTTTCTTT
TRBV4-1,15,-,-,TRBJ2-2,CASSQGLENTGELFF,TGCGCCAGCAGCCAAGGTCTGGAAAACACCGGGGAGCTGTTTTTT
TRBV29-1,15,-,-,TRBJ1-1,CSVKGRPGPHLEAFF,TGCAGCGTTAAGGGTCGACCGGGCCCACATTTAGAAGCTTTCTTT
TRBV5-1,16,-,-,TRBJ2-3,CASSLVQNRYTDTQYF,TGCGCCAGCAGCTTGGTCCAGAACAGATACACAGATACGCAGTATTTT
TRBV10-3,12,-,-,TRBJ2-2,CAISDKGWELFF,TGTGCCATCAGTGATAAGGGCTGGGAGCTGTTTTTT
TRBV28,14,few,TRBD1,TRBJ1-5,CASHGQGATQPQHF,TGTGCCAGCCATGGACAGGGGGCTACGCAGCCCCAGCATTTT
TRBV3-1/TRBV3-2,13,-,-,TRBJ1-3,CASSLRSGNTIYF,TGTGCCAGCAGCCTACGTTCTGGAAACACCATATATTTT
TRBV2,12,-,-,TRBJ2-5,CASRRTEETQYF,TGTGCCAGCAGACGGACGGAAGAGACCCAGTACTTC
TRBV9,16,-,-,TRBJ2-2,CASSVAGGQDTGELFF,TGTGCCAGCAGCGTAGCTGGAGGGCAGGACACCGGGGAGCTGTTTTTT
TRBV6-1,20,-,-,TRBJ2-1,CASSEFGPIGGGLVGNEQFF,TGTGCCAGCAGTGAGTTCGGGCCGATAGGGGGGGGCCTCGTCGGGAATGAGCAGTTCTTC
TRBV9,15,-,-,TRBJ1-2,CASRPAGGAGYGYTF,TGTGCCAGCAGACCAGCGGGGGGCGCGGGCTATGGCTACACCTTC
TRBV28,12,-,-,TRBJ2-7,CASRTRGDEQYF,TGTGCCAGCAGAACCCGAGGGGACGAGCAGTACTTC
TRBV6-1,15,-,-,TRBJ2-7,CASSEGPSASYEQYF,TGTGCCAGCAGTGAGGGCCCCAGCGCCTCCTACGAGCAGTACTTC
TRBV9,15,-,TRBD2,TRBJ2-7,CASSSSGNPPYEQYF,TGTGCCAGCAGCTCAAGCGGGAATCCCCCCTACGAGCAGTACTTC
TRBV28,13,-,-,TRBJ2-7,CASSFGRRYEQYF,TGTGCCAGCAGTTTCGGCAGGCGGTACGAGCAGTACTTC
TRBV6-1,15,-,-,TRBJ1-2,CASSEVLKYDYGYTF,TGTGCCAGCAGTGAAGTTCTCAAGTATGACTATGGCTACACCTTC
TRBV3-1/TRBV3-2,18,-,TRBD2,TRBJ2-1,CASSQGFLAGETYNEQFF,TGTGCCAGCAGCCAAGGATTTCTAGCGGGAGAGACCTACAATGAGCAGTTCTTC
TRBV4-2,15,-,-,TRBJ1-5,CASSLEAASNQPQHF,TGTGCCAGCAGCCTCGAAGCGGCAAGCAATCAGCCCCAGCATTTT
TRBV6-5,16,once,-,TRBJ1-2,CASSYSGSSGSYGYTF,TGTGCCAGCAGTTACTCGGGTTCCTCGGGTAGCTATGGCTACACCTTC
TRBV19,22,-,-,TRBJ2-7,CASALRHRGGRLDWGATYEQYF,TGTGCCAGTGCCCTCCGTCACAGGGGGGGGAGACTGGACTGGGGAGCTACCTACGAGCAGTACTTC
TRBV7-3,18,-,TRBD2,TRBJ2-3,CASSLGGLAGGLADTQYF,TGTGCCAGCAGCTTAGGAGGACTAGCGGGAGGGCTGGCAGATACGCAGTATTTT